These T cell receptor beta chains were read from a single sample in a study of blood T cell repertoires in COVID-19. Profiling relied on immunoSEQ multiplex PCR, and the TCRdb table lists in-frame clones only, not all of them. The repertoire holds 250,000 to 350,000 clones, about four fifths seen once, with almost 1.5% in the top ten. Sample: peripheral blood. The receptor set was obtained from a human donor with COVID-19, enrolled during active disease. The donor label of this sample is uncertain. Both conserved end residues are part of each CDR3. Each record gives: clone size, V gene, CDR3 length, J gene, D gene, CDR3 DNA, CDR3 protein. The D gene is left open where the match is weak. Expanded clones are given a class, and other clones once, few, many or no size at all.

clone size: NA
V gene: TRBV19
CDR3 length: 14
J gene: TRBJ1-5
D gene: TRBD1
CDR3 DNA: TGTGCCAGTAGCGGGACAGGGAGGAATCAGCCCCAGCATTTT
CDR3 protein: CASSGTGRNQPQHF

clone size: once
V gene: TRBV30
CDR3 length: 14
J gene: TRBJ2-7
D gene: TRBD2
CDR3 DNA: TGTGCCTGGTGGAATACCGGGACTACCTACGAGCAGTACTTC
CDR3 protein: CAWWNTGTTYEQYF

clone size: NA
V gene: TRBV11-2
CDR3 length: 14
J gene: TRBJ2-7
D gene: TRBD1
CDR3 DNA: TGTGCCAGCAGCTTAGGCAGGGGGTTCTACGAGCAGTACTTC
CDR3 protein: CASSLGRGFYEQYF

clone size: NA
V gene: TRBV28
CDR3 length: 17
J gene: TRBJ1-2
D gene: TRBD1
CDR3 DNA: TGTGCCAGCAGCTACCCTCTTGGGACAGGCACAAACTATGGCTACACCTTC
CDR3 protein: CASSYPLGTGTNYGYTF

clone size: NA
V gene: TRBV30
CDR3 length: 12
J gene: TRBJ1-2
D gene: NA
CDR3 DNA: TGTGCCTGGAGTTTTCTTTCCTATGGCTACACCTTC
CDR3 protein: CAWSFLSYGYTF

clone size: NA
V gene: TRBV5-1
CDR3 length: 14
J gene: TRBJ2-1
D gene: NA
CDR3 DNA: TGCGCCAGCAGCCGAATACTAGAAGATAATGAGCAGTTCTTC
CDR3 protein: CASSRILEDNEQFF

clone size: NA
V gene: TRBV6-6
CDR3 length: 17
J gene: TRBJ2-2
D gene: TRBD1
CDR3 DNA: TGTGCCAGCAGTCTAGTATTCGGGACAGGGGGCGCCGGGGAGCTGTTTTTT
CDR3 protein: CASSLVFGTGGAGELFF

clone size: once
V gene: TRBV5-1
CDR3 length: 15
J gene: TRBJ2-1
D gene: TRBD2
CDR3 DNA: TGCGCCAGCAGCTTCGTGGGAGGGGACCACAATGAGCAGTTCTTC
CDR3 protein: CASSFVGGDHNEQFF

clone size: NA
V gene: TRBV2
CDR3 length: 22
J gene: TRBJ2-1
D gene: TRBD2
CDR3 DNA: TGTGCCAGCAGTGAGCCCAGGACCGGGACTAGCGGGGCCAGGAGCTCCTACAATGAGCAGTTCTTC
CDR3 protein: CASSEPRTGTSGARSSYNEQFF

clone size: few
V gene: TRBV4-3
CDR3 length: 15
J gene: TRBJ2-1
D gene: TRBD1
CDR3 DNA: TGCGCCAGCAGCTTACTAGGGACAGGGGGCAATGAGCAGTTCTTC
CDR3 protein: CASSLLGTGGNEQFF

clone size: NA
V gene: TRBV28
CDR3 length: 15
J gene: TRBJ1-5
D gene: TRBD1
CDR3 DNA: TGTGCCAGCAGTCCAGGGACAGGGGGTTATCAGCCCCAGCATTTT
CDR3 protein: CASSPGTGGYQPQHF

clone size: NA
V gene: TRBV20-1
CDR3 length: 15
J gene: TRBJ1-2
D gene: TRBD1
CDR3 DNA: TGCAGTGCTAGTAGGCGGGACAGCGCTAACTATGGCTACACCTTC
CDR3 protein: CSASRRDSANYGYTF

clone size: NA
V gene: TRBV2
CDR3 length: 13
J gene: TRBJ2-7
D gene: NA
CDR3 DNA: TGTGCCAGCATCAGGGAAGAAGGCTACGAGCAGTACTTC
CDR3 protein: CASIREEGYEQYF

clone size: NA
V gene: TRBV5-1
CDR3 length: 14
J gene: TRBJ2-7
D gene: NA
CDR3 DNA: TGCGCCAGCAGCCCTGACAGGCCCCCCTACGAGCAGTACTTC
CDR3 protein: CASSPDRPPYEQYF

clone size: NA
V gene: TRBV19
CDR3 length: 17
J gene: TRBJ1-5
D gene: NA
CDR3 DNA: TGTGCCAGTAGTATTAGGGCGGACAGATATAGCAATCAGCCCCAGCATTTT
CDR3 protein: CASSIRADRYSNQPQHF

clone size: NA
V gene: TRBV6-5
CDR3 length: 13
J gene: TRBJ1-1
D gene: NA
CDR3 DNA: TGTGCCAGCAGGCTGGAGATGAACACTGAAGCTTTCTTT
CDR3 protein: CASRLEMNTEAFF

clone size: NA
V gene: TRBV11-3
CDR3 length: 16
J gene: TRBJ2-1
D gene: NA
CDR3 DNA: TGTGCCAGCAGCTTAGGGGCGACCAGCTCCTACAATGAGCAGTTCTTC
CDR3 protein: CASSLGATSSYNEQFF

clone size: few
V gene: TRBV19
CDR3 length: 12
J gene: TRBJ2-3
D gene: NA
CDR3 DNA: TGTGCCAGTAGTTTCAGGAGGGATACGCAGTATTTT
CDR3 protein: CASSFRRDTQYF

clone size: NA
V gene: TRBV5-1
CDR3 length: 14
J gene: TRBJ1-1
D gene: NA
CDR3 DNA: TGCGCCAGCAGCTTGACCCAGATGAACACTGAAGCTTTCTTT
CDR3 protein: CASSLTQMNTEAFF

clone size: NA
V gene: TRBV7-9
CDR3 length: 15
J gene: TRBJ2-1
D gene: NA
CDR3 DNA: TGTGCCAGCAGCTTAGTACTAGGATCCTACAATGAGCAGTTCTTC
CDR3 protein: CASSLVLGSYNEQFF

clone size: NA
V gene: TRBV5-8
CDR3 length: 17
J gene: TRBJ1-5
D gene: NA
CDR3 DNA: TGTGCCAGCAGCTTGGAGGCAGGCCGGAATAGCAATCAGCCCCAGCATTTT
CDR3 protein: CASSLEAGRNSNQPQHF

clone size: NA
V gene: TRBV5-1
CDR3 length: 17
J gene: TRBJ1-1
D gene: NA
CDR3 DNA: TGCGCCAGCAGCCGGACAATAACAGGGCAGGGCTCCACTGAAGCTTTCTTT
CDR3 protein: CASSRTITGQGSTEAFF

clone size: NA
V gene: TRBV28
CDR3 length: 20
J gene: TRBJ2-7
D gene: TRBD1
CDR3 DNA: TGTGCCAGCAGTTTATACTCCACGGGACAGGGACGTTTCGGGTCCTACGAGCAGTACTTC
CDR3 protein: CASSLYSTGQGRFGSYEQYF

clone size: NA
V gene: TRBV18
CDR3 length: 16
J gene: TRBJ1-2
D gene: NA
CDR3 DNA: TGTGCCAGCTCGCCAGATTACAGTTTTGGGTTGGAAGGCTACACCTTC
CDR3 protein: CASSPDYSFGLEGYTF

clone size: NA
V gene: TRBV19
CDR3 length: 17
J gene: TRBJ2-3
D gene: TRBD2
CDR3 DNA: TGTGCCAGTAGTTCCCTGGGGAGCGGGAGGAGCACAGATACGCAGTATTTT
CDR3 protein: CASSSLGSGRSTDTQYF

clone size: NA
V gene: TRBV6-2/TRBV6-3
CDR3 length: 17
J gene: TRBJ2-5
D gene: TRBD2
CDR3 DNA: TGTGCCAGCAGCCCCTTGACTAGCGGGAGGGTTCAAGAGACCCAGTACTTC
CDR3 protein: CASSPLTSGRVQETQYF

clone size: once
V gene: TRBV19
CDR3 length: 16
J gene: TRBJ2-7
D gene: TRBD1
CDR3 DNA: TGTGCCAGTAGTATAACCGGGACAGGGGGTCGGTACGAGCAGTACTTC
CDR3 protein: CASSITGTGGRYEQYF

clone size: NA
V gene: TRBV2
CDR3 length: 14
J gene: TRBJ2-1
D gene: NA
CDR3 DNA: TGTGCCAGCAGTGAAACAGGGTACTACAATGAGCAGTTCTTC
CDR3 protein: CASSETGYYNEQFF

clone size: NA
V gene: TRBV9
CDR3 length: 15
J gene: TRBJ2-7
D gene: TRBD2
CDR3 DNA: TGTGCCAGCAGCGTAGATAGCGGGACCCCCTACGAGCAGTACTTC
CDR3 protein: CASSVDSGTPYEQYF

clone size: NA
V gene: TRBV6-6
CDR3 length: 16
J gene: TRBJ1-6
D gene: NA
CDR3 DNA: TGTGCCAGCAGCCAACAGGGTAGCTCCTATAATTCACCCCTCCACTTT
CDR3 protein: CASSQQGSSYNSPLHF

clone size: NA
V gene: TRBV6-6
CDR3 length: 15
J gene: TRBJ1-4
D gene: TRBD1
CDR3 DNA: TGTGCCAGCAGTCTGCCCGGGACAGGGGGCGAAAAACTGTTTTTT
CDR3 protein: CASSLPGTGGEKLFF

clone size: NA
V gene: TRBV18
CDR3 length: 15
J gene: TRBJ2-2
D gene: TRBD2
CDR3 DNA: TGTGCCAGCCACGCTAGCGGGAGGAACGGCGGGGAGCTGTTTTTT
CDR3 protein: CASHASGRNGGELFF

clone size: NA
V gene: TRBV6-5
CDR3 length: 10
J gene: TRBJ2-7
D gene: NA
CDR3 DNA: TGTGCCAGCGGGACTTACGAGCAGTACTTC
CDR3 protein: CASGTYEQYF

clone size: few
V gene: TRBV6-5
CDR3 length: 15
J gene: TRBJ1-2
D gene: NA
CDR3 DNA: TGTGCCAGCAGTCGCATGGGACAAGTGGAATATGGCTACACCTTC
CDR3 protein: CASSRMGQVEYGYTF

clone size: NA
V gene: TRBV5-4
CDR3 length: 14
J gene: TRBJ1-1
D gene: NA
CDR3 DNA: TGTGCCAGCAGCGCGCGGATTCCGAACACTGAAGCTTTCTTT
CDR3 protein: CASSARIPNTEAFF

clone size: NA
V gene: TRBV4-2
CDR3 length: 17
J gene: TRBJ2-6
D gene: NA
CDR3 DNA: TGTGCCAGCAGCCCTCTCTCAGACAGCTCTGGGGCCAACGTCCTGACTTTC
CDR3 protein: CASSPLSDSSGANVLTF

clone size: few
V gene: TRBV1
CDR3 length: 14
J gene: TRBJ2-7
D gene: NA
CDR3 DNA: TGCACCAGCAGCCCCGCGGCGGGGGCCTACGAGCAGTACTTC
CDR3 protein: CTSSPAAGAYEQYF

clone size: NA
V gene: TRBV14
CDR3 length: 14
J gene: TRBJ1-1
D gene: NA
CDR3 DNA: TGTGCCAGCAGCCCACTGCCAATGAACACTGAAGCTTTCTTT
CDR3 protein: CASSPLPMNTEAFF

clone size: NA
V gene: TRBV28
CDR3 length: 15
J gene: TRBJ1-5
D gene: TRBD1
CDR3 DNA: TGTGCCAGCAGTTTAGGTACCAGGGGGTATCAGCCCCAGCATTTT
CDR3 protein: CASSLGTRGYQPQHF

clone size: NA
V gene: TRBV4-1
CDR3 length: 14
J gene: TRBJ1-5
D gene: TRBD1
CDR3 DNA: TGCGCCAGCAGCCCCGGGACAGGGGTTCAGCCCCAGCATTTT
CDR3 protein: CASSPGTGVQPQHF

clone size: NA
V gene: TRBV7-3
CDR3 length: 17
J gene: TRBJ2-2
D gene: TRBD1
CDR3 DNA: TGTGCCAGCAGACCAAGGGGAGGACAGGGGGCCACCGGGGAGCTGTTTTTT
CDR3 protein: CASRPRGGQGATGELFF

clone size: NA
V gene: TRBV19
CDR3 length: 15
J gene: TRBJ1-5
D gene: NA
CDR3 DNA: TGTGCCAGTAGTATGTCCGGGGAGGGGGGTCAGCCCCAGCATTTT
CDR3 protein: CASSMSGEGGQPQHF

clone size: once
V gene: TRBV3-1/TRBV3-2
CDR3 length: 14
J gene: TRBJ2-5
D gene: NA
CDR3 DNA: TGTGCCAGCAGGGCAGGGGCTGGGCAGGAGACCCAGTACTTC
CDR3 protein: CASRAGAGQETQYF

clone size: NA
V gene: TRBV7-3
CDR3 length: 13
J gene: TRBJ1-5
D gene: NA
CDR3 DNA: TGTGCCAGCAGCTTATCTTTAAATCAGCCCCAGCATTTT
CDR3 protein: CASSLSLNQPQHF

clone size: NA
V gene: TRBV27
CDR3 length: 15
J gene: TRBJ1-6
D gene: TRBD1
CDR3 DNA: TGTGCCAGCAGTTTTTCACAGGGGAGGAATTCACCCCTCCACTTT
CDR3 protein: CASSFSQGRNSPLHF

clone size: once
V gene: TRBV4-1
CDR3 length: 14
J gene: TRBJ2-5
D gene: NA
CDR3 DNA: TGCGCCAGCAGCCGTGGACAGTACCAAGAGACCCAGTACTTC
CDR3 protein: CASSRGQYQETQYF

clone size: NA
V gene: TRBV4-3
CDR3 length: 13
J gene: TRBJ2-7
D gene: TRBD2
CDR3 DNA: TGCGCCAGCAGCCAAGGATATCGGGGGGAAACCTACTTC
CDR3 protein: CASSQGYRGETYF

clone size: NA
V gene: TRBV5-4
CDR3 length: 13
J gene: TRBJ2-1
D gene: NA
CDR3 DNA: TGTGCCAGCAGCTTAAGGCAGGGCGATGAGCAGTTCTTC
CDR3 protein: CASSLRQGDEQFF

clone size: NA
V gene: TRBV7-2
CDR3 length: 13
J gene: TRBJ1-6
D gene: NA
CDR3 DNA: TGTGCCAGCAGCAACGACAGGAATTCACCCCTCCACTTT
CDR3 protein: CASSNDRNSPLHF

clone size: few
V gene: TRBV7-9
CDR3 length: 17
J gene: TRBJ2-5
D gene: TRBD2
CDR3 DNA: TGTGCCAGCAGTTCTGCTACTAGCGGGAATCCCCAAGAGACCCAGTACTTC
CDR3 protein: CASSSATSGNPQETQYF

clone size: NA
V gene: TRBV28
CDR3 length: 15
J gene: TRBJ1-2
D gene: TRBD1
CDR3 DNA: TGTGCCAGCAGTTTATTGACAGGGCTCGGAAGCGGCTACACCTTC
CDR3 protein: CASSLLTGLGSGYTF

clone size: few
V gene: TRBV29-1
CDR3 length: 16
J gene: TRBJ2-1
D gene: NA
CDR3 DNA: TGCAGCGTTGAAGATCTTGATGTGAGACAGGTCAATGAGCAGTTCTTC
CDR3 protein: CSVEDLDVRQVNEQFF

clone size: NA
V gene: TRBV2
CDR3 length: 12
J gene: TRBJ1-2
D gene: NA
CDR3 DNA: TGTGCCAGCAGCCCAGGGGAAAGGGGCTACACCTTC
CDR3 protein: CASSPGERGYTF